A single sample is the source of the 18 T cell receptor beta chains below, sequenced in a study of naive and memory T cell subsets. An equimolar mix of two oligonucleotides served as the beta constant-region primer for TRBC1 and TRBC2. The ligated cDNA underwent four PCR rounds using SP2 and nested alpha and beta constant-region primers. MiXCR was run by TCRdb on the UMI-ligation and nested PCR reads, yielding one entry per CDR3 protein. The sample lists tens of thousands of distinct CDR3 sequences; around 11% were seen once. Study findings and constraints: Naive repertoires, especially CD8, held a few larger clonotypes, possibly memory cells re-expressing CD45RA.

Their target antigens are unknown. Specimen: naive CD4+ T cells from blood. These TCRs come from a human donor in good health.

This clonotype was counted ten times or more. The chain couples TRBV28 to TRBJ2-7; no clear D gene. Germline assignment: CDR1 MDHEN and CDR2 SYDVKM. This CDR3 has 14 residues. The V end lost 7 bases, the J end lost 5 bases, and 18 bases lay between the germline ends. CDR3 sequence: CASTKSRAGNEQYF. The DNA of the CDR3 is TGTGCCAGCACGAAGAGCAGAGCAGGCAACGAGCAGTACTTC.

This clonotype was observed at least ten times. The rearrangement uses TRBV7-2 and TRBJ2-1, with 7 positions matching TRBD2. V lost 5 bases to trimming and J lost 6 bases; unmatched junction nucleotides: 7. The CDR3 is 14 amino acids. Germline V gene sequence: CDR1 SGHTA, CDR2 FQGNSA. CDR3 sequence reads: CASSRPGGSNEQFF. The CDR3 region has the DNA TGTGCCAGCAGCCGTCCGGGGGGAAGCAATGAGCAGTTCTTC.

This clonotype came up many times. This chain uses TRBV29-1 with TRBJ2-5; D is perhaps TRBD2 (6 bases). In germline, CDR1 is SQVTM, CDR2 ANQGSEA. The V gene lost 6 bases and the J gene lost 5 bases, with 13 bases spanning the gap. There are 12 residues in the CDR3. CDR3 nucleotide sequence: TGCAGCGTGGGGGGTCAGGGCGAGACCCAGTACTTC. Its protein product is CSVGGQGETQYF.

The CDR3: CSAVPGGTYEQYF. CDR3 in DNA: TGCAGTGCCGTTCCAGGGGGGACCTACGAGCAGTACTTC. This rearrangement joins TRBV20-1 to TRBJ2-7, with a tentative D call TRBD1 (7 bases). The germline CDR1 and CDR2 sequences are DFQATT and SNEGSKA (reference sequence). The CDR3 runs 13 residues. Trimming left V 6 bases short and J 2 bases short, with 14 bases between.

In its sample, this clonotype was seen many times. The chain joins TRBV5-5 to TRBJ1-1, with D possibly TRBD1 on 5 matching bases. This CDR3 is built from 15 residues. The ends were cut back, 4 bases at V and 1 base at J, with 14 bases in the middle. CDR1 is SGHKS, CDR2 YYEKEE, per germline (reference sequence). The CDR3 region has the DNA TGTGCCAGCAGCCCAACCGGGACGGCGAACACTGAAGCTTTCTTT. It yields the protein CASSPTGTANTEAFF.

Concerning this clonotype: A single base separates this from a much larger clone, so it may be a read error. The V call is TRBV20-1, the J call TRBJ2-5; 10 bases align to TRBD2. This CDR3 region has 16 residues. The germline gives CDR1 DFQATT, CDR2 SNEGSKA (reference sequence). The ends lost 3 bases at V and 4 bases at J; junction bases unmatched: 11. The CDR3 coding sequence is TGCAGTGCTAGCTCGAGGTGGGAGCGGGGGGGAGAGACCCAGTACTTC. Its translation: CSASSRWERGGETQYF.

This sequence joins TRBV10-3 and TRBJ1-2; no reliable D call. V shed 8 bases and J shed 5 bases, with 12 bases lying between them. The CDR3 covers 12 residues. Germline loops: CDR1 ENHRY, CDR2 SYGVKD. As DNA, the CDR3 is TGTGCCATCGATACGCCGGAGTATGGCTACACCTTC. Translated: CAIDTPEYGYTF.

The genes are TRBV5-1 and TRBJ2-1, with 9 bases aligning to TRBD2. CDR1 SGHRS and CDR2 YFSETQ come from the germline V gene. Trimming took 4 bases from V and 8 from J; bases not matched to a gene: 7. The CDR3 has 14 amino acids. CDR3 DNA sequence: TGCGCCAGCAGCATAGCCGGGACTAGCTATGAGCAGTTCTTC. This codes for CASSIAGTSYEQFF. The full variable domain, completed using reference TRBV5-1 and TRBJ2-1, is KAGVTQTPRYLIKTRGQQVTLSCSPISGHRSVSWYQQTPGQGLQFLFEYFSETQRNKGNFPGRFSGRQFSNSRSEMNVSTLELGDSALYLCASSIAGTSYEQFFGPGTRLTVL.

The chain uses TRBV6-2 or TRBV6-3 and TRBJ2-7, with D hard to call. The V end lost 9 bases, the J end lost 7 bases, and 13 bases lay between the germline ends. The CDR3 covers 11 residues. Germline V CDR1 and CDR2: MNHEY, SVGEGT. Here the CDR3 reads CASQDGREQYF. The DNA for the CDR3 is TGTGCCAGTCAAGACGGGCGGGAGCAGTACTTC.

Only a few counts were recorded for this clonotype. The chain joins TRBV7-9 to TRBJ2-5; TRBD1 aligns across 9 bases. CDR1 is SEHNR and CDR2 is FQNEAQ in the germline V gene (reference sequence). V lost 5 bases and J lost 1; bases outside the gene matches: 2. This CDR3 is 14 amino acids long. The CDR3 is CASSGQGPQETQYF. The CDR3 coding sequence is TGTGCCAGCAGCGGACAGGGGCCCCAAGAGACCCAGTACTTC.

This clonotype was seen only a few times. The chain is built from TRBV7-2 and TRBJ2-7, with 11 bases that match TRBD2. Germline CDR1 is SGHTA and CDR2 is FQGNSA. This CDR3 has 15 amino acids. V shed 5 bases, J shed 6 bases, and the junction held 9 bases outside the gene matches. In DNA form, the CDR3 reads TGTGCCAGCAGCACCTCTAGCGGGAGGAGCGGCGAGCAGTACTTC. Protein: CASSTSSGRSGEQYF. Drawing the rest from reference TRBV7-2 and TRBJ2-7, the complete variable domain is GAGVSQSPSNKVTEKGKDVELRCDPISGHTALYWYRQSLGQGLEFLIYFQGNSAPDKSGLPSDRFSAERTGGSVSTLTIQRTQQEDSAVYLCASSTSSGRSGEQYFGPGTRLTVT.

This clonotype was observed a handful of times. One end of the junction fails to match germline, which may point to a read error. The chain links TRBV6-6 to TRBJ1-5; 7 nucleotides agree with TRBD1. This CDR3 comprises 11 residues. CDR1 is MNHNY and CDR2 is SVGAGI in the germline V gene (reference sequence). In DNA form, the CDR3 reads TGTGCCAGCAGTTACTCGGGACAGCGGTATTTT. Protein product: CASSYSGQRYF.

This clonotype was seen ten or more times. This chain joins TRBV7-2 and TRBJ1-2, with 9 nucleotides matching TRBD1. The CDR3 has 15 residues. Germline V gene sequence: CDR1 SGHTA, CDR2 FQGNSA. After removal of 1 base from V and 4 bases from J, the junction contained 4 bases not matched to a gene. CDR3 in DNA: TGTGCCAGCAGCTTAGTGGGACAGGGCCCCTATGGCTACACCTTC. This codes for CASSLVGQGPYGYTF.

This rearrangement joins TRBV19 to TRBJ1-4; no clear D gene. The CDR3 totals 17 residues. V was trimmed by 7 bases and J by 0 bases, leaving 18 bases between them. Looked up from germline, CDR1 is LNHDA and CDR2 is SQIVND (reference sequence). As DNA, the CDR3 is TGTGCCAGTATCTTGGCGGGCTCTACTGCAACTAATGAAAAACTGTTTTTT. Translated, it gives CASILAGSTATNEKLFF.

This chain uses TRBV2 with TRBJ2-1, with 9 nucleotides matching TRBD2. Trimming cost V 6 bases and J 3 bases; bases outside gene matches: 6. This CDR3 is 15 amino acids long. Germline V gene sequence: CDR1 SNHLY, CDR2 FYNNEI. CDR3 in amino acids: CASSGAGGSYNEQFF. Here the CDR3 DNA reads TGTGCCAGCAGCGGAGCGGGAGGTAGCTACAATGAGCAGTTCTTC.

This chain links TRBV18 with TRBJ2-7; D call uncertain. The CDR3 spans 13 residues. V lost 3 bases to trimming and J lost 4 bases, with 10 bases between them. In germline, CDR1 is KGHSH, CDR2 LQKENI. The CDR3 region is CASSPTGEYEQYF. In DNA, the CDR3 is TGTGCCAGCTCACCGACTGGGGAATACGAGCAGTACTTC.

This clonotype has a handful of counts. CDR3 coding DNA: TGTGCCAGTAGTGCGGAAGTGAGAGCGTATGGCTACACCTTC. Encoded protein: CASSAEVRAYGYTF. This chain connects TRBV19 to TRBJ1-2; D unresolved. Germline V lookup: CDR1 LNHDA, CDR2 SQIVND (reference sequence). V shed 5 bases and J shed 5 bases, with 15 bases lying between them. There are 14 residues in the CDR3.

V and J are TRBV20-1 and TRBJ1-1; no definite D call. Trimming took off 5 bases at V and 3 bases at J, with 7 bases between the two ends. This CDR3 is 11 amino acids long. Germline assignment: CDR1 DFQATT and CDR2 SNEGSKA (reference sequence). The CDR3 nucleotides read TGCAGTGCTCCGAGAGACACTGAAGCTTTCTTT. Protein sequence: CSAPRDTEAFF.